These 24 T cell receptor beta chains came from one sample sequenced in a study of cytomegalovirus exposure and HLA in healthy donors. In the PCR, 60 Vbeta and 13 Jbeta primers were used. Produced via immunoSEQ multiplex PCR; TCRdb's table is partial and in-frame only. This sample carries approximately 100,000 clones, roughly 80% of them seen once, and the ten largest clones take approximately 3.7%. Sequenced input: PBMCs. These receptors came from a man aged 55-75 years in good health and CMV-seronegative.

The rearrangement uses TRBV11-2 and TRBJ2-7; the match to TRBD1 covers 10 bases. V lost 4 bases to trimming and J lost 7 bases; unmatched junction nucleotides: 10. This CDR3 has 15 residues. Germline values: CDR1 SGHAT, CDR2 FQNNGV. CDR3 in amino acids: CASSSTRQGAGEQYV. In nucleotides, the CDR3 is TGTGCCAGCAGCTCCACCCGACAGGGGGCGGGGGAGCAGTACGTC.

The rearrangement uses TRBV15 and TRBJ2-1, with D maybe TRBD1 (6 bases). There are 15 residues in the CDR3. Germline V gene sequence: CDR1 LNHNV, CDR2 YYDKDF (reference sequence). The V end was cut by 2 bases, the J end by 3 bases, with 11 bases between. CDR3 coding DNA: TGTGCCACCAGCAGAACGACAGGCGTCTACAATGAGCAGTTCTTC. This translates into CATSRTTGVYNEQFF.

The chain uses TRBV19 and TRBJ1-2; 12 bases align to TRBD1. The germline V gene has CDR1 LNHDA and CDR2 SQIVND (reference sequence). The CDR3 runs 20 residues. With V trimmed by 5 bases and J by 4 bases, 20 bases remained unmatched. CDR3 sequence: CASSPSRVRDRGRIGYGYTF. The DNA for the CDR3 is TGTGCCAGTAGTCCATCCCGAGTCCGGGACAGGGGGCGTATAGGCTATGGCTACACCTTC.

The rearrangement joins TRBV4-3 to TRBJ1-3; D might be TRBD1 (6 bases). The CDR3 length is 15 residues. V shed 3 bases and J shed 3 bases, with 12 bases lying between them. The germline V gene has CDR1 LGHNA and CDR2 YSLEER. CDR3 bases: TGCGCCAGCAGCCATAGCAAGGGGGATGGAAACACCATATATTTT. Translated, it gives CASSHSKGDGNTIYF.

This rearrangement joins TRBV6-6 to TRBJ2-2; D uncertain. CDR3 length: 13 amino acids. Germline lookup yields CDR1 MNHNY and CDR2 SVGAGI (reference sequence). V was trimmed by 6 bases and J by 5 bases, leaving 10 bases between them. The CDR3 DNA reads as TGTGCCAGCAGCGTCCGAGAGACCGGGGAGCTGTTTTTT. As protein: CASSVRETGELFF.

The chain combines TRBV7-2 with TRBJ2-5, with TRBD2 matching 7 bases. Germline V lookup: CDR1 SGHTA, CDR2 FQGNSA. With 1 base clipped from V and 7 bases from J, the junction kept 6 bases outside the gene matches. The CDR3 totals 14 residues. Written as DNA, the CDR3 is TGTGCCAGCAGCTTAGGGTCGATAGCGGGGACCCAGTACTTC. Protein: CASSLGSIAGTQYF. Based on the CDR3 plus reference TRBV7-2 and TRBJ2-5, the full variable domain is GAGVSQSPSNKVTEKGKDVELRCDPISGHTALYWYRQSLGQGLEFLIYFQGNSAPDKSGLPSDRFSAERTGGSVSTLTIQRTQQEDSAVYLCASSLGSIAGTQYFGPGTRLLVL.

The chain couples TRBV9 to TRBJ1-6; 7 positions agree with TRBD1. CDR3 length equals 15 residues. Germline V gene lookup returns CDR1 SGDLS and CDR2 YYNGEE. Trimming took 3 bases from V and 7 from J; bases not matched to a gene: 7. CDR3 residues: CASSARTGVNSPLHF. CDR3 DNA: TGTGCCAGCAGCGCGCGTACAGGGGTAAATTCACCCCTCCACTTT. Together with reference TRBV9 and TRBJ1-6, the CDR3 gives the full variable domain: DSGVTQTPKHLITATGQRVTLRCSPRSGDLSVYWYQQSLDQGLQFLIQYYNGEERAKGNILERFSAQQFPDLHSELNLSSLELGDSALYFCASSARTGVNSPLHFGNGTRLTVT.

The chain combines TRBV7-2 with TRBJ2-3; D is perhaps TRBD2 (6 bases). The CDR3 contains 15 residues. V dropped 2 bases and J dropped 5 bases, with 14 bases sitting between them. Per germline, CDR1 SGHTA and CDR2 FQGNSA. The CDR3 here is CASSLRRGRGDTQYF. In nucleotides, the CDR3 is TGTGCCAGCAGCTTAAGGAGGGGTAGGGGAGATACGCAGTATTTT.

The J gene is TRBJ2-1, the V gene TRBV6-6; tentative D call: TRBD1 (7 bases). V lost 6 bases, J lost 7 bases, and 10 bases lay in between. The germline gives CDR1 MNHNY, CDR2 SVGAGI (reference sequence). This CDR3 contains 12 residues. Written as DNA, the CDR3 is TGTGCCAGCAGCCAGGGGGGAAATGAGCAGTTCTTC. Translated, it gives CASSQGGNEQFF.

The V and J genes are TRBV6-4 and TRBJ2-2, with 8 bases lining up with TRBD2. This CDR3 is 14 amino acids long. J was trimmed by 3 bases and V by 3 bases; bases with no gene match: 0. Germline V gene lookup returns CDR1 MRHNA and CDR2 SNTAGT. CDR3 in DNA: TGTGCCAGCAGTGAGGGACTAGACACCGGGGAGCTGTTTTTT. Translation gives CASSEGLDTGELFF.

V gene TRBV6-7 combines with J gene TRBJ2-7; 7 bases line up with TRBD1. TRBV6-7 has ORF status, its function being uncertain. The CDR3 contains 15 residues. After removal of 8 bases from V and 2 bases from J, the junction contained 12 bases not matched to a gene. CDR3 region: CASPTGTEETYEQYF. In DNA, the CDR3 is TGTGCCAGCCCCACCGGGACAGAGGAGACCTACGAGCAGTACTTC.

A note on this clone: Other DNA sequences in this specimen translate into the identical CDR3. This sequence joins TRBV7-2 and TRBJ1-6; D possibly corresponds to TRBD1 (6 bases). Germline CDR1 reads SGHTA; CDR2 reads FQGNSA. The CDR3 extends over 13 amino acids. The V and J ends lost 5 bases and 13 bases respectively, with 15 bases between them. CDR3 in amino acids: CASSPTGFSPLHF. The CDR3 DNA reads TGTGCCAGCAGCCCGACAGGTTTTTCGCCCCTCCACTTT.

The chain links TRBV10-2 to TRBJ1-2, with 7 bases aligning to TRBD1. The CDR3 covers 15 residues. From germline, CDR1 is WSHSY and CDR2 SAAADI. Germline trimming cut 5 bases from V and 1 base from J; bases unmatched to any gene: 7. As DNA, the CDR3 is TGCGCCAGCAGTCAAAACAGGGGAAGTAACTATGGCTACACCTTC. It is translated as CASSQNRGSNYGYTF.

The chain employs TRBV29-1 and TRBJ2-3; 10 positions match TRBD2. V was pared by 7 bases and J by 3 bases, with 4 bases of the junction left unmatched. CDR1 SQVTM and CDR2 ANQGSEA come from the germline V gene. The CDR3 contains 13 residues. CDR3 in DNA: TGCAGCGGTACACTAGCGGGGACAGATACGCAGTATTTT. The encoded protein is CSGTLAGTDTQYF.

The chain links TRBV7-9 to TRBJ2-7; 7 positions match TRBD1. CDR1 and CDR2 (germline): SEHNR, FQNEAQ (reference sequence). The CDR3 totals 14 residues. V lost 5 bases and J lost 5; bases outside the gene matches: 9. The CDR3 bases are TGTGCCAGCAGCCCACGACAGGGATTCGACGAGCAGTACTTC. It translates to CASSPRQGFDEQYF.

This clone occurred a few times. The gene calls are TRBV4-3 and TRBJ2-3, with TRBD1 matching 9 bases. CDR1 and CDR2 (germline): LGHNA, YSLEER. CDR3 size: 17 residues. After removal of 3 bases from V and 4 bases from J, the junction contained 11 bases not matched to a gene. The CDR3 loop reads CASSQDPGTGLSDTQYF. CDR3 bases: TGCGCCAGCAGCCAGGACCCCGGGACAGGGTTATCAGATACGCAGTATTTT.

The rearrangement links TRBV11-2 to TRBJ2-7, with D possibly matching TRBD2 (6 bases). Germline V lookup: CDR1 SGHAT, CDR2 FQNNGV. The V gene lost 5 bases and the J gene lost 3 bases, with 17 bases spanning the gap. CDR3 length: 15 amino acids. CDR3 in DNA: TGTGCCAGCAGCCGAGCCCTAGCGTTTAGCTACGAGCAGTACTTC. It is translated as CASSRALAFSYEQYF. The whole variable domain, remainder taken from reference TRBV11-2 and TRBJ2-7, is EAGVAQSPRYKIIEKRQSVAFWCNPISGHATLYWYQQILGQGPKLLIQFQNNGVVDDSQLPKDRFSAERLKGVDSTLKIQPAKLEDSAVYLCASSRALAFSYEQYFGPGTRLTVT.

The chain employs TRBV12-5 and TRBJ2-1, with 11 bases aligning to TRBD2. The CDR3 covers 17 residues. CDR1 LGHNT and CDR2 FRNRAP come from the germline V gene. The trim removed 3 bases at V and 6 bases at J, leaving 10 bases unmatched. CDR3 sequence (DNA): TGTGCTAGTGGTTTAGCGGCTAGCGGGGGGATTGTCAATGAGCAGTTCTTC. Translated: CASGLAASGGIVNEQFF.

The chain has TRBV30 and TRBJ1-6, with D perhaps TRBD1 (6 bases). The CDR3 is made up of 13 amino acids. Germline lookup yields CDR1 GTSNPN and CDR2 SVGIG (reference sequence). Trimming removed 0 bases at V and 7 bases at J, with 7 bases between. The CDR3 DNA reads TGTGCCTGGAGTGTACAGGGAAATTCACCCCTCCACTTT. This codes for CAWSVQGNSPLHF.

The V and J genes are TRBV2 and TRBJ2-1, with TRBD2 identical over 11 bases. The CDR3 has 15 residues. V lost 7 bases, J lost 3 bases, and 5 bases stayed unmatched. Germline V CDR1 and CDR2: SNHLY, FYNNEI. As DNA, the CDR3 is TGTGCCAGCAATCGAGGGACTAGCGGCTACAATGAGCAGTTCTTC. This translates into CASNRGTSGYNEQFF.

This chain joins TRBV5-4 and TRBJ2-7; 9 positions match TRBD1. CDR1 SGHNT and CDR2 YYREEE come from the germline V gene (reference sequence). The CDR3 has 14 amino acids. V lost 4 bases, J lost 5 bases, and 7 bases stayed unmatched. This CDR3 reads CASSPGTGIHEQYV. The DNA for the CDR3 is TGTGCCAGCAGCCCCGGGACAGGGATTCACGAGCAGTACGTC.

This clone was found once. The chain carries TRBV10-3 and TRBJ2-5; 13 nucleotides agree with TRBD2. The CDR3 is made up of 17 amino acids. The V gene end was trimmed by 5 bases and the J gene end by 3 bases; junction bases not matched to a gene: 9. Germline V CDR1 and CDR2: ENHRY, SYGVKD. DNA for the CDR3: TGTGCCATCAGTACTAGCGGGGGGGCCCTTGCTGAAGAGACCCAGTACTTC. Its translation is CAISTSGGALAEETQYF.

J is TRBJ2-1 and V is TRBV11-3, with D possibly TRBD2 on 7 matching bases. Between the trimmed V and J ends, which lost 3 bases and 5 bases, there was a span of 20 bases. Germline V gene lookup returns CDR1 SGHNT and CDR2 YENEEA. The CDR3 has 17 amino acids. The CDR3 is CASSFSVGRGPNNEQFF. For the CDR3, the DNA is TGTGCCAGCAGCTTTTCCGTAGGGCGGGGGCCTAACAATGAGCAGTTCTTC.

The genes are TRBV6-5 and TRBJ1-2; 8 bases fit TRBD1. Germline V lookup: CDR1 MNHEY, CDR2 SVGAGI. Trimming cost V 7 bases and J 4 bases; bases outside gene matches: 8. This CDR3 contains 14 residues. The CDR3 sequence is CASNDRGTGYGYTF. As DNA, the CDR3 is TGTGCCAGCAACGACCGTGGGACAGGCTATGGCTACACCTTC.